This T cell receptor beta chain was obtained from a study of T-cell memory formation after mild COVID-19. About the research overall: Each donor largely had its own TCR clusters.

The CDR3 runs to 11 residues. Trimming pared 8 bases from V and 9 bases from J, leaving 11 bases between. Whole-study results and caveats: The study found balanced CD4/CD8 in clones contracting day 15 to 85 and a CD4+ lean in later expanders. Contracting CD4+ clones were located mainly in CM and EM, and CD8+ clones in EMRA.

Each CDR3 protein gets one entry after TCRdb re-called the 5' RACE reads with MiXCR. This sample carries roughly 310,000 distinct CDR3 sequences, approximately 15% of them seen once, and the ten largest clones take more than 20%. This clonotype was counted only a few times. Its antigen is unknown. The sample taken for sequencing was PBMCs or a T cell subset sorted from them (not recorded which). This receptor was taken from a young man who had mild COVID-19 (a few samples of this study predate the infection). Cell type and time point are not known. The V call is TRBV12-3 or TRBV12-4, the J call TRBJ2-1; no clear D. The CDR3 protein is CASRRVGEQFF. CDR3 coding DNA: TGTGCCAGCCGACGGGTGGGTGAGCAGTTCTTC.